What follows are 31 T cell receptor beta chains derived from one specimen sequenced in a study of blood T cell repertoires in COVID-19. Assay: immunoSEQ multiplex PCR; the TCRdb copy retains only in-frame clones and omits some. The sample yields 100,000 or so clones, 80% seen once. Sample: peripheral blood. These receptors all come from a woman in her seventies with acute or convalescent COVID-19.

The gene calls are TRBV5-1 and TRBJ1-4; TRBD1 is a possible D gene (5 bases). The germline CDR1 and CDR2 sequences are SGHRS and YFSETQ. The CDR3 is 16 amino acids. V lost 4 bases to trimming and J lost 0 bases, with 13 bases between them. The CDR3 DNA is TGCGCCAGCAGCCCGGGGGTGGGACCAACTAATGAAAAACTGTTTTTT. It is translated as CASSPGVGPTNEKLFF.

V gene TRBV30 combines with J gene TRBJ1-1; no reliable D call. CDR1 is GTSNPN, CDR2 SVGIG, per germline (reference sequence). The CDR3 extends over 11 amino acids. The ends were cut back, 3 bases at V and 7 bases at J, with 9 bases in the middle. CDR3 sequence: CAWRRVNEAFF. CDR3 DNA: TGTGCCTGGAGGAGGGTGAATGAAGCTTTCTTT.

The rearrangement links TRBV7-3 to TRBJ1-1; perhaps TRBD1 as D (5 bases). Germline lookup yields CDR1 SGHTA and CDR2 FQGTGA. This CDR3 spans 13 amino acids. V shed 4 bases and J shed 4 bases, with 10 bases lying between them. CDR3 coding DNA: TGTGCCAGCAGCTCGGACATGGGCACTGAAGCTTTCTTT. Translating gives CASSSDMGTEAFF.

Only one count was recorded for this clone. CDR3 sequence (DNA): TGTGCCAGCAGCCCCGGGTACCCGGGGGGGCCTAGAAGTGAGCAGTTCTTC. Protein: CASSPGYPGGPRSEQFF. The J gene is TRBJ2-1, the V gene TRBV7-8; 8 positions match TRBD2. Germline CDR1 SGHVS, CDR2 FQNEAQ. This CDR3 has 17 amino acids. The junction had 18 bases not matched to a gene; V was cut back by 5 bases and J by 9 bases. Full variable domain (remainder filled in from reference TRBV7-8 and TRBJ2-1): GAGVSQSPRYKVAKRGQDVALRCDPISGHVSLFWYQQALGQGPEFLTYFQNEAQLDKSGLPSDRFFAERPEGSVSTLKIQRTQQEDSAVYLCASSPGYPGGPRSEQFFGPGTRLTVL.

This clone was seen more than once but under ten times. V gene TRBV6-5 combines with J gene TRBJ1-2; TRBD1 might be the D (5 bases). The CDR3 runs 12 residues. CDR1 MNHEY and CDR2 SVGAGI come from the germline V gene. The ends were cut back, 7 bases at V and 2 bases at J, with 8 bases in the middle. CDR3 nucleotides: TGTGCCAGCAAGGGGCAAAACTATGGCTACACCTTC. Amino acids: CASKGQNYGYTF.

The V and J genes are TRBV7-2 and TRBJ2-5; D possibly corresponds to TRBD1 (6 bases). The length of the CDR3 is 14 residues. The ends were cut back, 5 bases at V and 4 bases at J, with 14 bases in the middle. Germline V gene lookup returns CDR1 SGHTA and CDR2 FQGNSA. The CDR3 DNA sequence: TGTGCCAGCAGCCTGGGGGCAGGGGCAGAGACCCAGTACTTC. Protein product: CASSLGAGAETQYF.

The chain combines TRBV3-1 (or the pseudogene TRBV3-2) with TRBJ1-2; D might be TRBD1 (6 bases). The V end lost 0 bases, the J end lost 7 bases, and 21 bases lay between the germline ends. This CDR3 contains 17 residues. The germline gives CDR1 LGHDT, CDR2 YNNKEL (reference sequence). The CDR3 sequence: CASSQEGGRGLGGGYTF. The CDR3 DNA reads TGTGCCAGCAGCCAAGAAGGGGGAAGGGGGTTAGGAGGTGGCTACACCTTC.

V usage is TRBV7-9 and J usage is TRBJ1-5; D is ambiguous. The CDR3 loop spans 12 amino acids. Germline V lookup: CDR1 SEHNR, CDR2 FQNEAQ (reference sequence). V lost 1 base to trimming and J lost 9 bases, with 7 bases between them. CDR3 loop: CASSLDVGPQHF. The CDR3 DNA reads TGTGCCAGCAGCTTAGATGTCGGGCCCCAGCATTTT.

This chain uses TRBV24-1 with TRBJ2-3; weak D call: TRBD1 (6 bases). The V and J ends lost 9 bases and 2 bases respectively, with 14 bases between them. Germline V CDR1 and CDR2: KGHDR, SFDVKD. The CDR3 has 14 amino acids. The CDR3 bases are TGTGCCACCTCGGCAGGACAGTACACAGATACGCAGTATTTT. Translated: CATSAGQYTDTQYF.

This clone was seen a handful of times. The chain employs TRBV7-2 and TRBJ1-5; D call uncertain. Trimming removed 2 bases at V and 5 bases at J, with 10 bases between. Looked up from germline, CDR1 is SGHTA and CDR2 is FQGNSA. CDR3 length equals 14 residues. The CDR3 reads CASSLPGSYQPQHF. In DNA, the CDR3 is TGTGCCAGCAGCTTACCGGGGAGTTATCAGCCCCAGCATTTT.

The chain uses TRBV7-9 and TRBJ1-5; 9 bases are shared with TRBD1. The CDR3 loop spans 15 amino acids. Germline values: CDR1 SEHNR, CDR2 FQNEAQ (reference sequence). The J segment lost 9 bases and the V segment lost 5 bases, leaving 11 bases of the junction unmatched. The CDR3 region is CASSPYGTGSWPQHF. DNA of the CDR3: TGTGCCAGCAGCCCCTACGGGACAGGGAGTTGGCCCCAGCATTTT.

V and J are TRBV2 and TRBJ2-1; no definite D call. The CDR3 totals 11 residues. Germline lookup yields CDR1 SNHLY and CDR2 FYNNEI. The ends were cut back, 6 bases at V and 11 bases at J, with 11 bases in the middle. CDR3 protein: CASSNYDQQFF. The CDR3 bases are TGTGCCAGCAGCAACTATGACCAGCAGTTCTTC.

V and J are TRBV18 and TRBJ2-7, with 8 bases identical to TRBD1. V shed 2 bases, J shed 9 bases, and the junction held 9 bases outside the gene matches. Germline CDR1 and CDR2: KGHSH and LQKENI. This CDR3 is built from 14 residues. The CDR3 DNA sequence: TGTGCCAGCTCACCAGGGACAGGCGGGGAGTCGCAGTACTTC. It translates to CASSPGTGGESQYF. Full variable domain (remainder filled in from reference TRBV18 and TRBJ2-7): NAGVMQNPRHLVRRRGQEARLRCSPMKGHSHVYWYRQLPEEGLKFMVYLQKENIIDESGMPKERFSAEFPKEGPSILRIQQVVRGDSAAYFCASSPGTGGESQYFGPGTRLTVT.

In nucleotides, the CDR3 is TGTGCCAGCAAGACCGGACTAGCGGGAGATACGCAGTATTTT. The encoded protein is CASKTGLAGDTQYF. The rearrangement links TRBV6-5 to TRBJ2-3, with 11 bases that match TRBD2. The CDR3 is 14 residues long. Trimming cost V 7 bases and J 5 bases; bases outside gene matches: 5. Germline CDR1 reads MNHEY; CDR2 reads SVGAGI.

This chain links TRBV7-9 with TRBJ1-2, with D tentatively TRBD1 (6 bases). The germline CDR1 and CDR2 sequences are SEHNR and FQNEAQ (reference sequence). The ends were cut back, 1 base at V and 7 bases at J, with 13 bases in the middle. The CDR3 is 14 amino acids. The CDR3 DNA sequence: TGTGCCAGCAGCTTAGAGGGGGAAGCACGTGGCTACACCTTC. It yields the protein CASSLEGEARGYTF.

The chain uses TRBV4-3 and TRBJ1-1, with D possibly TRBD1 on 5 matching bases. Trimming cost V 8 bases and J 0 bases, with 13 bases left between them. Germline CDR1 and CDR2: LGHNA and YSLEER. The CDR3 loop spans 14 amino acids. CDR3 in amino acids: CASRRGHMNTEAFF. The CDR3 DNA is TGCGCCAGCCGCCGAGGACATATGAACACTGAAGCTTTCTTT.

The chain carries TRBV3-1 (or the pseudogene TRBV3-2) and TRBJ1-3, with D possibly TRBD1 on 5 matching bases. Germline V lookup: CDR1 LGHDT, CDR2 YNNKEL (reference sequence). CDR3 length: 14 amino acids. The V end lost 2 bases, the J end lost 7 bases, and 12 bases lay between the germline ends. CDR3 residues: CASSQLLGGNTIYF. The CDR3 DNA reads as TGTGCCAGCAGCCAACTCTTGGGGGGGAACACCATATATTTT.

The rearrangement joins TRBV5-1 to TRBJ1-2; D is uncertain. CDR3 size: 13 residues. V was clipped by 4 bases and J by 5 bases, with 12 bases between them. CDR1 and CDR2 from the germline V gene are SGHRS and YFSETQ. CDR3 nucleotides: TGCGCCAGCAGCAATCCCTCCTCGTATGGCTACACCTTC. Translated: CASSNPSSYGYTF.

The rearrangement links TRBV6-1 to TRBJ1-6; 8 positions agree with TRBD1. Germline CDR1 is MNHNS and CDR2 is SASEGT. The trim removed 6 bases at V and 12 bases at J, leaving 10 bases unmatched. This CDR3 has 14 residues. CDR3: CASSLGQDVRPLHF. The CDR3 DNA reads as TGTGCCAGCAGCCTGGGACAGGACGTGCGACCCCTCCACTTT.

This clone showed up just once. The gene calls are TRBV18 and TRBJ2-2; TRBD2 aligns across 7 bases. Germline V gene lookup returns CDR1 KGHSH and CDR2 LQKENI. CDR3 length: 16 amino acids. V shed 5 bases and J 2 bases; nucleotides not matched to a gene: 8. In DNA form, the CDR3 reads TGTGCCAGCTCAAGGCGGGAGCTGTCTAACACCGGGGAGCTGTTTTTT. This translates into CASSRRELSNTGELFF.

The V call is TRBV4-1, the J call TRBJ2-7; 13 bases line up with TRBD2. Germline values: CDR1 MGHRA, CDR2 YSYEKL. The length of the CDR3 is 16 residues. Trimming removed 4 bases from V and 4 bases from J; junction bases left unmatched: 7. CDR3 nucleotide sequence: TGCGCCAGCAGCCGCCCCGGACTAGCGGGGGATTACGAGCAGTACTTC. This translates into CASSRPGLAGDYEQYF.

V gene TRBV7-6 combines with J gene TRBJ2-5; 15 bases match TRBD2. V dropped 1 base and J dropped 4; count of bases not matched to a gene: 13. Per the germline V gene, CDR1 is SGHVS and CDR2 is FNYEAQ. This CDR3 region has 20 residues. The CDR3 reads CASSLGQGLAGGPGVETQYF. As DNA, the CDR3 is TGTGCCAGCAGCTTAGGCCAAGGACTAGCGGGGGGGCCCGGGGTAGAGACCCAGTACTTC. Together with reference TRBV7-6 and TRBJ2-5, the CDR3 gives the full variable domain: GAGVSQSPRYKVTKRGQDVALRCDPISGHVSLYWYRQALGQGPEFLTYFNYEAQQDKSGLPNDRFSAERPEGSISTLTIQRTEQRDSAMYRCASSLGQGLAGGPGVETQYFGPGTRLLVL.

J is TRBJ2-7 and V is TRBV7-2; TRBD2 matches at 11 bases. Per germline, CDR1 SGHTA and CDR2 FQGNSA. J lost 5 bases, V lost 7 bases, and 7 bases had no gene match. CDR3 length: 14 amino acids. The CDR3 region is CASISGGGGHEQYF. Here the CDR3 DNA reads TGTGCCAGCATTAGCGGGGGGGGCGGGCACGAGCAGTACTTC. Combining the CDR3 with reference TRBV7-2 and TRBJ2-7 gives the whole variable domain GAGVSQSPSNKVTEKGKDVELRCDPISGHTALYWYRQSLGQGLEFLIYFQGNSAPDKSGLPSDRFSAERTGGSVSTLTIQRTQQEDSAVYLCASISGGGGHEQYFGPGTRLTVT.

The chain is built from TRBV12-3 or TRBV12-4 and TRBJ2-1; TRBD1 matches at 7 bases. The CDR3 is made up of 12 amino acids. The V segment lost 5 bases and the J segment 7 bases; nucleotides outside the gene matches: 2. CDR3 sequence (DNA): TGTGCCAGCAGTCCACAGGGGAATGAGCAGTTCTTC. Amino acids: CASSPQGNEQFF.

V usage is TRBV6-1 and J usage is TRBJ2-2, with D perhaps TRBD1 (6 bases). Germline CDR1 is MNHNS and CDR2 is SASEGT. V was shortened by 1 base and J by 6 bases, with 12 bases between the two germline ends. The CDR3 totals 15 residues. The CDR3 is CASSEGHRDAGELFF. CDR3 nucleotides: TGTGCCAGCAGTGAAGGCCACAGGGATGCCGGGGAGCTGTTTTTT.

This chain joins TRBV12-3 or TRBV12-4 and TRBJ2-1; TRBD1 agrees at 7 bases. The CDR3 is 13 residues long. Trimming took 2 bases from V and 11 from J; bases not matched to a gene: 6. CDR3 nucleotide sequence: TGTGCCAGCAGTTTAAGGGGGCAGGGGAAGCAGTTCTTC. Translating gives CASSLRGQGKQFF.

The CDR3 coding sequence is TGTGCCAGCAGTGTGGACAGGGGGACACTCTATGGCTACACCTTC. It yields the protein CASSVDRGTLYGYTF. This rearrangement joins TRBV6-4 to TRBJ1-2; 10 bases are a match to TRBD1. The CDR3 is 15 residues long. The J segment lost 4 bases and the V segment lost 4 bases, leaving 6 bases of the junction unmatched. The germline CDR1 and CDR2 sequences are MRHNA and SNTAGT.

The V call is TRBV7-3, the J call TRBJ2-1; possibly TRBD1 for D (6 bases). This CDR3 comprises 15 residues. Germline CDR1 and CDR2: SGHTA and FQGTGA. Trimming stripped 5 bases from V and 0 bases from J, with 11 bases between. The CDR3 spells CASSLQGSSYNEQFF. The CDR3 DNA reads TGTGCCAGCAGCCTTCAGGGGAGCTCCTACAATGAGCAGTTCTTC.

The genes are TRBV19 and TRBJ2-7; 7 bases align to TRBD1. V was pared by 2 bases and J by 2 bases, with 3 bases of the junction left unmatched. The CDR3 sequence is 14 residues long. CDR1 LNHDA and CDR2 SQIVND come from the germline V gene (reference sequence). The CDR3 loop reads CASSIPGGAYEQYF. CDR3 coding DNA: TGTGCCAGTAGTATACCAGGGGGTGCCTACGAGCAGTACTTC.

This clone has a single count. This CDR3 is CASRRDRDDEQYF. In DNA form, the CDR3 reads TGTGCCAGCAGACGGGACAGGGACGACGAGCAGTACTTC. V and J are TRBV6-5 and TRBJ2-7; 9 bases fit TRBD1. There are 13 residues in the CDR3. The germline V gene encodes CDR1 MNHEY and CDR2 SVGAGI. The V segment lost 6 bases and the J segment 5 bases; nucleotides outside the gene matches: 5.

The chain combines TRBV10-3 with TRBJ1-1, with D unclear. Deletions cut 0 bases from V and 1 base from J, with 15 bases between. The CDR3 runs 17 residues. CDR1 is ENHRY, CDR2 SYGVKD, per germline. CDR3 sequence: CAISESRFARPNTEAFF. The CDR3 coding sequence is TGTGCCATCAGTGAGTCGAGGTTCGCCAGACCGAACACTGAAGCTTTCTTT.